The rows below give T cell receptor beta chains drawn from one sample of a study of cytotoxic CD8 clonotypes in ibrutinib-treated CLL. Measured with immunoSEQ multiplex PCR; TCRdb has only the in-frame clones, and not every one. The sample shows 150,000 or so clones, 70% to 85% of them seen only once. Sequencing used PBMCs, obtained after 12 months of ibrutinib treatment. These TCRs come from a human donor with chronic lymphocytic leukemia. The CDR3 runs from the conserved cysteine through the conserved F or W. A D gene is named only where the DNA matches it firmly. A clone size is listed for some rows: how often the clone was seen (once, few, many), or a class if it is expanded.

d_call,v_call,j_call,clone_size,cdr3_nt,cdr3_aa
TRBD1,TRBV7-2,TRBJ2-3,-,TGTGCCAGCAGCAGCGGGGACAGGGGTAGGACAGATACGCAGTATTTT,CASSSGDRGRTDTQYF
-,TRBV5-1,TRBJ2-2,-,TGCGCCAGCAGTCAAGAGGGGCGCGGGGAAGTCCTGTTTTTT,CASSQEGRGEVLFF
-,TRBV27,TRBJ2-3,-,TGTGCCAGCAGTTTATTTGGGGGTCCAGATACGCAGTATTTT,CASSLFGGPDTQYF
TRBD1,TRBV18,TRBJ2-3,-,TGTGCCAGCGTGACTACAGGGGGCGCAGGAGATACGCAGTATTTT,CASVTTGGAGDTQYF
-,TRBV5-6,TRBJ1-4,once,TGTGCCAGCAGCTTGGGGGCTTCAGGGCGGGAAAAACTGTTTTTT,CASSLGASGREKLFF
-,TRBV28,TRBJ1-2,-,TGTGCCAGCAGTTTTCGCAGTGTCCATGGCTACACCTTC,CASSFRSVHGYTF
-,TRBV14,TRBJ2-4,-,TGTGCCAGCAGCCCGTACGTAGCAATAGACAGACCGAACATTCAGTACTTC,CASSPYVAIDRPNIQYF
-,TRBV5-6,TRBJ1-3,-,TGTGCCAGCACCTTAGAGGGTCGGGAAAACACCATATATTTT,CASTLEGRENTIYF
-,TRBV11-3,TRBJ1-2,-,TGTGCCAGCAGCTTAAGGGAGGACTTTCCGCTCAGCTACACCTTC,CASSLREDFPLSYTF
TRBD2,TRBV5-1,TRBJ2-1,-,TGCGCCAGCAGCTTGGTGGATAGGGGACTAGCTGGAGAAAATGAGCAGTTCTTC,CASSLVDRGLAGENEQFF
TRBD2,TRBV6-4,TRBJ2-1,-,TGTGCCAGCAGTGAGATGGGCGGGAGTAATGAGCAGTTCTTC,CASSEMGGSNEQFF
-,TRBV10-3,TRBJ1-2,-,TGTGCCATCAGTGAGTACAGAACCTATGGCTACACCTTC,CAISEYRTYGYTF
-,TRBV10-3,TRBJ2-7,-,TGTGCCATCAAGACGGAATACGAGCAGTACTTC,CAIKTEYEQYF
-,TRBV5-1,TRBJ2-2,-,TGCGCCAGCAGCATCGCGAGGAACACCGGGGAGCTGTTTTTT,CASSIARNTGELFF
-,TRBV4-1,TRBJ1-4,-,TGCGCCAGCAGCCATTCAGGGGTTAATGAAAAACTGTTTTTT,CASSHSGVNEKLFF
TRBD1,TRBV19,TRBJ2-5,-,TGTGCCAGTAGTATGAGACAGGGGGAGACCCAGTACTTC,CASSMRQGETQYF
TRBD2,TRBV5-1,TRBJ2-1,-,TGCGCCAGTAGAATAAGCGGGGGAAACAATGAGCAGTTCTTC,CASRISGGNNEQFF
-,TRBV10-3,TRBJ2-1,few,TGTGCCATCAGCATGGGAGAGAGCAATGAGCAGTTCTTC,CAISMGESNEQFF
TRBD2,TRBV6-1,TRBJ2-1,-,TGTGCCAGCAGTGAATGGACTAGCGGGGGCAATGAGCAGTTCTTC,CASSEWTSGGNEQFF
-,TRBV6-1,TRBJ1-1,-,TGTGCCAGCAGTGCCCTCGGGACTCTTGGTACTGAAGCTTTCTTT,CASSALGTLGTEAFF
TRBD1,TRBV7-9,TRBJ1-2,-,TGTGCCAGCAGTCAACAGGGGGCAGGATATGGCTACACCTTC,CASSQQGAGYGYTF
-,TRBV19,TRBJ1-1,-,TGTGCCAGTAAGGGATTGAACACTGAAGCTTTCTTT,CASKGLNTEAFF
TRBD1,TRBV28,TRBJ1-2,-,TGTGCCAGCAGAACTCCGGGACAGATTAACTATGGCTACACCTTC,CASRTPGQINYGYTF
-,TRBV9,TRBJ2-3,-,TGTGCCAGCAGCGTAGCCTTGATAGATACGCAGTATTTT,CASSVALIDTQYF
TRBD1,TRBV4-1,TRBJ1-2,-,TGCGCCAGCAGCCAAGGGTTTTCAGGCGGGACAGACGCCGAAGGCACCTTC,CASSQGFSGGTDAEGTF
-,TRBV18,TRBJ2-7,-,TGTGCCAGCTCACCAGCAGGGCACGAGCAGTACTTC,CASSPAGHEQYF
TRBD2,TRBV7-2,TRBJ2-2,-,TGTGCCAGCAGCTTAGTTGCGGGGGGTTTCTCCGGGGAGCTGTTTTTT,CASSLVAGGFSGELFF
-,TRBV14,TRBJ2-1,-,TGTGCCAGCAGCCCAATCGACAGGAGAAACAATGAGCAGTTCTTC,CASSPIDRRNNEQFF
-,TRBV10-2,TRBJ1-2,-,TGCGCCAGCAGTGAGTCTGAGGGTGGTGGCTACACCTTC,CASSESEGGGYTF
TRBD1,TRBV19,TRBJ1-2,-,TGTGCCAGTAGTATCGCAATGACAGGGGGACACTATGGCTACACCTTC,CASSIAMTGGHYGYTF
-,TRBV11-3,TRBJ2-2,-,TGTGCCAGCAGCTTAGATAGAAGGGGTCACGCGAACACCGGGGAGCTGTTTTTT,CASSLDRRGHANTGELFF
-,TRBV15,TRBJ2-1,-,TGTGCCACCAGCAGAGAGACCGGCGTCGGTTACAATGAGCAGTTCTTC,CATSRETGVGYNEQFF
TRBD1,TRBV28,TRBJ1-2,-,TGTGCCAGCAGGGCTGACAGGGCTACTAATGGCTACACCTTC,CASRADRATNGYTF
-,TRBV9,TRBJ2-5,-,TGTGCCAGCAGCGCCATCGAAGAGACCCAGTACTTC,CASSAIEETQYF
-,TRBV7-9,TRBJ1-1,few,TGTGCCAGCAGCTTGACGGTGGAGGCTTTCTTT,CASSLTVEAFF
TRBD2,TRBV5-1,TRBJ2-2,-,TGCGCCAGCAGCTTGGATCCAGCGGGGGGGCCGTTGAATGAGGAGCTGTTTTTT,CASSLDPAGGPLNEELFF
TRBD1,TRBV6-5,TRBJ1-2,-,TGTGCCAGCAGAGACAGGGGGCGGAACTATGGCTACACCTTC,CASRDRGRNYGYTF
TRBD1,TRBV11-3,TRBJ2-5,-,TGTGCCAGCAGCTTTCAGGGGGCGCCGGAGACCCAGTACTTC,CASSFQGAPETQYF
-,TRBV9,TRBJ1-6,-,TGTGCCAGCAGCCCACAGGGTAATAATTCACCCCTCCACTTT,CASSPQGNNSPLHF
-,TRBV19,TRBJ2-2,-,TGTGCCAGTAGTATGAGGCTAGTGTCCTCGAACACCGGGGAGCTGTTTTTT,CASSMRLVSSNTGELFF
-,TRBV7-8,TRBJ2-5,-,TGTGCCAGCAGTTCCTGGACAGAGACCCAGTACTTC,CASSSWTETQYF
TRBD1,TRBV2,TRBJ2-7,-,TGTGCCAGCAGTTGGACAGGCCGATACGAGCAGTACTTC,CASSWTGRYEQYF
-,TRBV11-2,TRBJ2-7,-,TGTGCCAGCAGCTTTTGGGGTCCGGACCCTACCTACGAGCAGTACTTC,CASSFWGPDPTYEQYF
-,TRBV27,TRBJ1-5,-,TGTGCCAGCAGTTTGCAGGGCGCCTCGGGCAATCAGCCCCAGCATTTT,CASSLQGASGNQPQHF
TRBD2,TRBV14,TRBJ2-5,-,TGTGCCAGCAGCCAAGTAGCGGGGAGGGAGACCCAGTACTTC,CASSQVAGRETQYF
-,TRBV5-5,TRBJ1-3,-,TGTGCCAGCAGCTTGGAGCGCGTATTCGGAAACACCATATATTTT,CASSLERVFGNTIYF
TRBD1,TRBV28,TRBJ1-6,few,TGTGCCAGCAGTATTCCGGGACAGTATAATTCACCCCTCCACTTT,CASSIPGQYNSPLHF
TRBD1,TRBV7-2,TRBJ1-1,-,TGTGCCAGCAGCTTTAGACAGGGAATTAACACTGAAGCTTTCTTT,CASSFRQGINTEAFF
-,TRBV29-1,TRBJ1-4,-,TGCAGCGTTGCTTTAACAGGTTCAACTAATGAAAAACTGTTTTTT,CSVALTGSTNEKLFF
-,TRBV6-6,TRBJ1-5,-,TGTGCCAGCAGCCCCGGTGGGGTCAATCAGCCCCAGCATTTT,CASSPGGVNQPQHF
-,TRBV21-1,TRBJ2-7,-,TGTGCCAGCAGCAGAGACCCCAGGGGCTCCTACGAGCAGTACTTC,CASSRDPRGSYEQYF